This T cell receptor beta chain originates from a study of spatial heterogeneity in lung cancer. Described time point: sample taken at primary tumor resection. There are 14 residues in the CDR3. V was clipped by 1 base and J by 3 bases, with 9 bases between them. Germline assignment: CDR1 MDHEN and CDR2 SYDVKM. One entry per CDR3 protein results from TCRdb running MiXCR on the 5' RACE reads. The table lists around 95,000 distinct CDR3 sequences, about 4.6% of them singletons, with around 20% in the top ten. This clonotype was seen many times. What it binds is not known. General study results and limits: Counts of expanded alpha and beta TCRs within tumors tracked the tumor nonsynonymous mutation count.

Source: lung tumor tissue, taken at surgery. The receptor was isolated from a male donor with early-stage non-small cell lung cancer. The chain employs TRBV28 and TRBJ1-2; D unresolved. This CDR3 is CASSLLVLDYGYTF. DNA of the CDR3: TGTGCCAGCAGTTTATTAGTTTTGGACTATGGCTACACCTTC.